This TCR beta chain emerged from a study of shared clonotypes between healthy human individuals. Study summary: Every donor yielded three CD4 naive, three CD4 memory, two CD8 naive and one CD8 memory plate. Findings and limits, study-wide: A generally larger estimated richness was seen in naive subsets than in memory subsets. Sharing of clonotypes among donors was expected to vary with sequencing depth.

The method was immunoSEQ multiplex PCR; TCRdb's version includes in-frame clones alone and lacks a portion of them. The sample lists over 850,000 clones; around three quarters were seen once. CDR1 and CDR2 from the germline V gene are MNHEY and SMNVEV (reference sequence). This CDR3 is built from 16 residues. V was trimmed by 6 bases and J by 0 bases, leaving 17 bases between them. On this clone itself: Its antigen is unidentified.

Naive CD4+ cells were CD45RA-selected; the remaining cells were memory. Specimen: memory CD4+ T cells from PBMCs. Subset in this sample: CD45RA-negative fraction. V is TRBV27 and J is TRBJ1-2; D is possibly TRBD1 (6 bases). The receptor was derived from a man aged 18 to 35 in good health. Some clones in this sample may be carry-over from other donors' samples. CDR3 nucleotide sequence: TGTGCCAGCAGGCCCTTTGGGGGGGCGGCTAACTATGGCTACACCTTC. It specifies CASRPFGGAANYGYTF.